The table lists the clone carrying this T cell receptor beta chain with a count of one. Its antigen is unknown. This entry is derived from a study of T-cell memory formation after mild COVID-19. Study results and caveats: Cross-reactive memory appears to have joined, as suggested by some responding clones showing up in pre-infection memory. Clones shrinking between day 15 and 85 showed a balanced CD4/CD8 split, and those that grew later tilted toward CD4+.

From the 5' RACE reads, TCRdb called clonotypes with MiXCR, one entry per CDR3 protein. The sample shows around 300,000 distinct CDR3 sequences, roughly 8.2% of them seen only once. Sequencing used PBMCs or a T cell subset sorted from them (not recorded which). This TCR was sampled from a man aged 18 to 29 who had mild COVID-19 (a few samples of this study predate the infection). Cell type and time point are not known.

The CDR3 DNA follows: TGCAGTGCTCGCAAACTTAGCGGGAGGGCAGATACGCAGTATTTT. Protein sequence: CSARKLSGRADTQYF. The chain couples TRBV20-1 to TRBJ2-3; 11 nucleotides match TRBD2. The CDR3 loop spans 15 amino acids. Unmatched junction bases numbered 8, after V lost 5 bases and J lost 4 bases. From germline, CDR1 is DFQATT and CDR2 SNEGSKA (reference sequence).